A selection of T cell receptor beta chains follows, all from one sample in a study of Ad26.COV2.S vaccination and SARS-CoV-2 variants. Clones were read by immunoSEQ multiplex PCR, and TCRdb kept only the in-frame ones, dropping some. The data contain about 400,000 clones, about 90% of them singletons. The sequencing here drew on peripheral blood, taken in a trial of Ad26.COV2.S vaccine versus placebo. The source of these receptors is a person aged 18-60 years who received the Ad26.COV2.S COVID-19 vaccine or a placebo. CDR3s include the opening cysteine and the closing phenylalanine or tryptophan. Fields, in order: D gene, V gene, clone size, J gene, CDR3 protein, CDR3 DNA. D genes are given only for firm matches. Size is stated for part of the rows, as once, few or many counts, or as a class when the clone is expanded.

d_call: TRBD1
v_call: TRBV14
clone_size: .
j_call: TRBJ2-1
cdr3_aa: CASSPTGIPYNEQFF
cdr3_nt: TGTGCCAGCAGCCCGACAGGGATTCCCTACAATGAGCAGTTCTTC

d_call: .
v_call: TRBV28
clone_size: .
j_call: TRBJ2-3
cdr3_aa: CASRSSTDTQYF
cdr3_nt: TGTGCCAGCAGAAGCAGCACAGATACGCAGTATTTT

d_call: TRBD2
v_call: TRBV5-4
clone_size: .
j_call: TRBJ2-1
cdr3_aa: CASQARGALGEQFF
cdr3_nt: TGTGCCAGCCAAGCGCGGGGGGCATTGGGTGAGCAGTTCTTC

d_call: .
v_call: TRBV6-2/TRBV6-3
clone_size: .
j_call: TRBJ1-5
cdr3_aa: CASSYNGLNQPQHF
cdr3_nt: TGTGCCAGCAGTTACAACGGGCTCAATCAGCCCCAGCATTTT

d_call: TRBD1
v_call: TRBV27
clone_size: .
j_call: TRBJ1-1
cdr3_aa: CASSRTGGSWAAEAFF
cdr3_nt: TGTGCCAGCAGTAGAACAGGGGGCTCATGGGCGGCTGAAGCTTTCTTT

d_call: TRBD2
v_call: TRBV2
clone_size: .
j_call: TRBJ2-3
cdr3_aa: CASRPGLAETMLTQYF
cdr3_nt: TGTGCCAGCAGGCCCGGACTAGCGGAAACTATGCTTACGCAGTATTTT

d_call: .
v_call: TRBV20-1
clone_size: once
j_call: TRBJ1-1
cdr3_aa: CSASPSRGATEAFF
cdr3_nt: TGCAGTGCTAGTCCTTCCCGGGGGGCCACTGAAGCTTTCTTT

d_call: TRBD1
v_call: TRBV9
clone_size: .
j_call: TRBJ2-7
cdr3_aa: CASSVVGTAYEQYF
cdr3_nt: TGTGCCAGCAGCGTAGTGGGGACAGCCTACGAGCAGTACTTC

d_call: TRBD1
v_call: TRBV10-3
clone_size: .
j_call: TRBJ2-7
cdr3_aa: CAISVGQGVVGQYF
cdr3_nt: TGTGCCATCAGTGTAGGACAGGGGGTTGTGGGGCAGTACTTC

d_call: .
v_call: TRBV10-2
clone_size: .
j_call: TRBJ1-2
cdr3_aa: CASITAYGYTF
cdr3_nt: TGCGCCAGCATAACAGCCTATGGCTACACCTTC

d_call: .
v_call: TRBV18
clone_size: .
j_call: TRBJ1-5
cdr3_aa: CASSPAGDQPQHF
cdr3_nt: TGTGCCAGCTCCCCGGCCGGGGATCAGCCCCAGCATTTT

d_call: TRBD1
v_call: TRBV19
clone_size: once
j_call: TRBJ1-5
cdr3_aa: CASTRQGVGNQPQHF
cdr3_nt: TGTGCCAGTACCAGACAGGGGGTAGGCAATCAGCCCCAGCATTTT

d_call: .
v_call: TRBV9
clone_size: .
j_call: TRBJ2-7
cdr3_aa: CASSIGGGSSGQYF
cdr3_nt: TGTGCCAGCTCGATAGGGGGAGGGAGCTCCGGGCAGTACTTC

d_call: .
v_call: TRBV6-6
clone_size: .
j_call: TRBJ1-2
cdr3_aa: CASLGGGQLYGYTF
cdr3_nt: TGTGCCAGTCTGGGGGGAGGACAGCTATATGGCTACACCTTC

d_call: TRBD1
v_call: TRBV29-1
clone_size: .
j_call: TRBJ1-1
cdr3_aa: CSAGDRTMNTEAFF
cdr3_nt: TGCAGCGCTGGGGACAGGACCATGAACACTGAAGCTTTCTTT

d_call: TRBD1
v_call: TRBV11-2
clone_size: .
j_call: TRBJ1-1
cdr3_aa: CASSLATGGTEAFF
cdr3_nt: TGTGCCAGCAGCTTAGCGACAGGGGGGACTGAAGCTTTCTTT

d_call: TRBD2
v_call: TRBV10-2
clone_size: .
j_call: TRBJ2-7
cdr3_aa: CASSAGGYEQYF
cdr3_nt: TGCGCCAGCAGTGCCGGGGGGTACGAGCAGTACTTC

d_call: TRBD1
v_call: TRBV27
clone_size: .
j_call: TRBJ2-7
cdr3_aa: CASSDGTGVHSYEQYF
cdr3_nt: TGTGCCAGCAGTGACGGGACAGGGGTCCACTCCTACGAGCAGTACTTC

d_call: .
v_call: TRBV6-5
clone_size: .
j_call: TRBJ1-2
cdr3_aa: CASRRQSNYGYTF
cdr3_nt: TGTGCCAGCAGACGACAGTCAAACTATGGCTACACCTTC

d_call: .
v_call: TRBV28
clone_size: .
j_call: TRBJ1-2
cdr3_aa: CASSLSYGVRNYGYTF
cdr3_nt: TGTGCCAGCAGTTTATCCTACGGGGTCAGGAACTATGGCTACACCTTC

d_call: .
v_call: TRBV5-6
clone_size: .
j_call: TRBJ2-1
cdr3_aa: CASSLWTASNEQFF
cdr3_nt: TGTGCCAGCAGCTTGTGGACCGCTAGCAATGAGCAGTTCTTC

d_call: .
v_call: TRBV11-2
clone_size: few
j_call: TRBJ2-1
cdr3_aa: CASSHLGNEQFF
cdr3_nt: TGTGCCAGCAGCCACCTGGGGAATGAGCAGTTCTTC

d_call: TRBD2
v_call: TRBV27
clone_size: .
j_call: TRBJ2-7
cdr3_aa: CASSLYSGSSYEQYF
cdr3_nt: TGTGCCAGCAGTTTATATAGCGGGTCCTCCTACGAGCAGTACTTC

d_call: .
v_call: TRBV24-1
clone_size: .
j_call: TRBJ1-5
cdr3_aa: CATSEGGFNQPQHF
cdr3_nt: TGTGCCACCAGTGAAGGGGGTTTCAATCAGCCCCAGCATTTT